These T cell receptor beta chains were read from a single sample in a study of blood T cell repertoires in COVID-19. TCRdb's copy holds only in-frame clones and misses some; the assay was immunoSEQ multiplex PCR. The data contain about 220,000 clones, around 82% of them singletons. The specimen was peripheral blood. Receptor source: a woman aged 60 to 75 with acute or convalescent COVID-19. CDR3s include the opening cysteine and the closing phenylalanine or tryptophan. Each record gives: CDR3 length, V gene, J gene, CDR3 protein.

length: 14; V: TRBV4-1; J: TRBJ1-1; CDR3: CASSQNQLNTEAFF
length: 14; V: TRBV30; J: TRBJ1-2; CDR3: CAWSVLGRVGGYTF
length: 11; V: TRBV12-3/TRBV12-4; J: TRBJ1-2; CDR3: CAVRDRRGYTF
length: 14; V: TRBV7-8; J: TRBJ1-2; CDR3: CASSRDRGNYGYTF
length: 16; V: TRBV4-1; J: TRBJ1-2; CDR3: CASSQVSAKLNDGYTF
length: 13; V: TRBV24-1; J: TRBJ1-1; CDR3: CATSQAGATEAFF
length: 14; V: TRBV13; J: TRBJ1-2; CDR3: CASSLGDRSYGYTF
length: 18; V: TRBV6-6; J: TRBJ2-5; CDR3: CASSQKTWRGTLTETQYF
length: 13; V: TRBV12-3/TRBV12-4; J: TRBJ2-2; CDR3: CASSYPITGELFF
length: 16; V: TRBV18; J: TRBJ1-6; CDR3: CASSPPGSSYNSPLHF
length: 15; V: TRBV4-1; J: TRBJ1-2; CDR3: CASSQDTGDDYGYTF
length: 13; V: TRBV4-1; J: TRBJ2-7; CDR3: CASSQDRTYEQYF
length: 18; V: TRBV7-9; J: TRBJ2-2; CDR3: CASSSSRGALAYTGELFF
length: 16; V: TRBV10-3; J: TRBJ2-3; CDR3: CAISEGLAGATDTQYF
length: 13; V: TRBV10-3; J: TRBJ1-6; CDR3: CAINTGFNSPLHF
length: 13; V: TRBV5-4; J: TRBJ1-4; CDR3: CASTRGGDEKLFF
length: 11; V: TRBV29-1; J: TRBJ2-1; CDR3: CSVNRGPQQFF
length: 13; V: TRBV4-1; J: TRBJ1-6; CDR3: CASSQVGDSPLHF
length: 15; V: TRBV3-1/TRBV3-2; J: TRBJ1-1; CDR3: CASSPGHRPNTEAFF